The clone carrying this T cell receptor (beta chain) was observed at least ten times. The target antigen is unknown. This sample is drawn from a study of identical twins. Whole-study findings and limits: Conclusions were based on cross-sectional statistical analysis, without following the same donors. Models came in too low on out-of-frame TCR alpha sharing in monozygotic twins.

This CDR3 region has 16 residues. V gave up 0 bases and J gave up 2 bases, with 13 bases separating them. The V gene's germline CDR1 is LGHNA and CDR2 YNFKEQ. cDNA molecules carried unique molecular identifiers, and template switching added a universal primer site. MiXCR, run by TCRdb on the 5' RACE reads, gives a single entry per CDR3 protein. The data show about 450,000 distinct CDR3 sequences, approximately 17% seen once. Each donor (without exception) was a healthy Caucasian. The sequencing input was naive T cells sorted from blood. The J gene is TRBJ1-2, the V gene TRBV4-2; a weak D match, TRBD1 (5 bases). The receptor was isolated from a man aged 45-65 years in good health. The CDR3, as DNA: TGTGCCAGCAGCCAAGAGGAGGGCAGGGAAAACTATGGCTACACCTTC. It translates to CASSQEEGRENYGYTF.